The 31 T cell receptor beta chains reported below all come from one sample, sequenced in a study of beta chain features in type 1 diabetes. Points from the study as a whole: A moderate, significant TCRB CDR3 shortening appeared in type 1 diabetes across four CD4+ subsets.

Expressed TCRB transcripts were sequenced because the isolated RNA had all been reverse transcribed beforehand. Profiled with immunoSEQ multiplex PCR; TCRdb holds only in-frame clones, not every one. In the table there are about 150,000 clones, 10% of which are singletons. These TCRs' antigens remain unknown. The sequenced material came from central memory CD4+ T cells from blood. The origin of the receptors is a man aged 25-45 years with type 1 diabetes.

This clone has only a few counts. Sequence at one end of the junction differs from germline and may be a read error. This chain uses TRBV28 with TRBJ1-1; D is perhaps TRBD1 (6 bases). Germline CDR1 MDHEN, CDR2 SYDVKM. The CDR3 is 13 amino acids. In DNA, the CDR3 is TGTGCCAGCAGTCGCCCTACAGGGTCTGAGGCTTTCTTT. This translates into CASSRPTGSEAFF.

The chain is built from TRBV19 and TRBJ2-7; 9 positions agree with TRBD1. Germline lookup yields CDR1 LNHDA and CDR2 SQIVND (reference sequence). There are 13 residues in the CDR3. Losses at the gene ends were 4 bases for V and 3 bases for J; bases not matched to a gene: 1. The chain's CDR3 is CASSKTGGYEQYF. The CDR3 nucleotides are TGTGCCAGTAGTAAGACAGGGGGCTACGAGCAGTACTTC.

The chain has TRBV5-1 and TRBJ2-5; 9 bases are shared with TRBD2. J lost 5 bases, V lost 4 bases, and 9 bases had no gene match. This CDR3 region has 15 residues. Germline CDR1 SGHRS, CDR2 YFSETQ. This chain's CDR3 is CASSPPGAGGETQYF. Written as DNA, the CDR3 is TGCGCCAGCAGCCCGCCAGGAGCGGGGGGCGAGACCCAGTACTTC.

This chain links TRBV28 with TRBJ1-5; 7 bases are shared with TRBD1. V shed 0 bases and J 7 bases; nucleotides not matched to a gene: 12. CDR1 is MDHEN and CDR2 is SYDVKM in the germline V gene. This CDR3 region has 17 residues. The CDR3: CASSLWSGTAFRQPQHF. The CDR3 coding sequence is TGTGCCAGCAGTTTATGGTCGGGGACAGCATTCCGCCAGCCCCAGCATTTT. The full variable domain, with the rest looked up from reference TRBV28 and TRBJ1-5, is DVKVTQSSRYLVKRTGEKVFLECVQDMDHENMFWYRQDPGLGLRLIYFSYDVKMKEKGDIPEGYSVSREKKERFSLILESASTNQTSMYLCASSLWSGTAFRQPQHFGDGTRLSIL.

This clone was observed a few times. The rearrangement joins TRBV5-1 to TRBJ2-2; possible D gene TRBD2, 6 bases. The CDR3 runs 13 residues. Germline-derived CDR1 and CDR2 are SGHRS and YFSETQ. Trimming left V 4 bases short and J 6 bases short, with 10 bases between. CDR3 sequence: CASSILASGELFF. DNA of the CDR3: TGCGCCAGCAGCATACTAGCCTCCGGGGAGCTGTTTTTT.

The sample holds a few counts of this clone. The chain employs TRBV5-4 and TRBJ1-2; 8 nucleotides agree with TRBD1. The J segment lost 6 bases and the V segment lost 4 bases, leaving 8 bases of the junction unmatched. This CDR3 is built from 14 residues. The germline CDR1 and CDR2 sequences are SGHNT and YYREEE (reference sequence). CDR3 bases: TGTGCCAGCAGCGCGGAATCAGGGGGCCATGGCTACACCTTC. Encoded protein: CASSAESGGHGYTF. Together with reference TRBV5-4 and TRBJ1-2, the CDR3 gives the full variable domain: ETGVTQSPTHLIKTRGQQVTLRCSSQSGHNTVSWYQQALGQGPQFIFQYYREEENGRGNFPPRFSGLQFPNYSSELNVNALELDDSALYLCASSAESGGHGYTFGSGTRLTVV.

In this sample, this clone turned up a few times. This chain joins TRBV6-5 and TRBJ2-5; D gene ambiguous. Germline values: CDR1 MNHEY, CDR2 SVGAGI. CDR3 length: 14 residues. V was pared by 7 bases and J by 4 bases, with 16 bases between. The CDR3, as DNA: TGTGCCAGCAAACCAGCTCTCGGGTCAGAGACCCAGTACTTC. Its protein is CASKPALGSETQYF.

This chain links TRBV19 with TRBJ2-2; 10 bases are shared with TRBD1. V lost 5 bases, J lost 6 bases, and 6 bases stayed unmatched. From germline, CDR1 is LNHDA and CDR2 SQIVND (reference sequence). This CDR3 is 15 amino acids long. This CDR3 is CASSPGTGVAGELFF. CDR3 in DNA: TGTGCCAGTAGTCCCGGGACAGGGGTGGCCGGGGAGCTGTTTTTT.

The chain is built from TRBV28 and TRBJ2-1; TRBD2 aligns across 8 bases. This CDR3 spans 16 amino acids. Germline trimming cut 6 bases from V and 7 bases from J; bases unmatched to any gene: 14. Germline CDR1 and CDR2: MDHEN and SYDVKM. CDR3 in amino acids: CASSPRGSGNSNEQFF. The CDR3 DNA reads as TGTGCCAGCAGCCCTCGCGGTAGCGGGAATTCAAATGAGCAGTTCTTC.

This clone showed up just a few times. The rearrangement joins TRBV4-3 to TRBJ2-3; a possible D gene is TRBD2 (5 bases). V lost 0 bases to trimming and J lost 4 bases, with 11 bases between them. From germline, CDR1 is LGHNA and CDR2 YSLEER. There are 15 residues in the CDR3. The CDR3 DNA reads as TGCGCCAGCAGCCAAGACCCTAGAGGGTCAGATACGCAGTATTTT. Amino acids: CASSQDPRGSDTQYF.

This clone appeared a few times. The chain combines TRBV20-1 with TRBJ2-5; D remains ambiguous. Germline CDR1 reads DFQATT; CDR2 reads SNEGSKA (reference sequence). Between the trimmed V and J ends, which lost 7 bases and 5 bases, there was a span of 11 bases. The CDR3 has 11 residues. The CDR3 DNA sequence: TGCAGTGAGTGGCACCGCGAGACCCAGTACTTC. The encoded protein is CSEWHRETQYF.

This clone was observed a few times. This chain links TRBV5-1 with TRBJ2-1, with TRBD2 identical over 8 bases. CDR1 SGHRS and CDR2 YFSETQ come from the germline V gene. With V trimmed by 4 bases and J by 6 bases, 12 bases remained unmatched. The CDR3 spans 16 residues. Here the CDR3 DNA reads TGCGCCAGCAGCCTGCTGGCAGCGGGAGATCTCAATGAGCAGTTCTTC. Translation gives CASSLLAAGDLNEQFF.

The rearrangement joins TRBV2 to TRBJ2-3; 8 positions match TRBD2. Germline trimming cut 8 bases from V and 3 bases from J; bases unmatched to any gene: 7. Germline V CDR1 and CDR2: SNHLY, FYNNEI. CDR3 length equals 14 residues. The CDR3 reads CASGTGGATDTQYF. CDR3 coding DNA: TGTGCCAGCGGCACGGGAGGGGCGACAGATACGCAGTATTTT.

The chain links TRBV28 to TRBJ2-7, with 7 bases that match TRBD1. With V trimmed by 5 bases and J by 5 bases, 12 bases remained unmatched. This CDR3 comprises 15 residues. Looked up from germline, CDR1 is MDHEN and CDR2 is SYDVKM. Written as DNA, the CDR3 is TGTGCCAGCAGTACTCTTTCGACAGGGCTCCACGAGCAGTACTTC. It encodes CASSTLSTGLHEQYF.

The chain uses TRBV5-1 and TRBJ2-1; TRBD2 agrees at 14 bases. The germline V gene encodes CDR1 SGHRS and CDR2 YFSETQ. The CDR3 totals 15 residues. J lost 8 bases, V lost 4 bases, and 5 bases had no gene match. Written as DNA, the CDR3 is TGCGCCAGCAGCCCGGGACTAGCGGGAGACCATGAGCAGTTCTTC. It codes for CASSPGLAGDHEQFF. Supplemented by reference TRBV5-1 and TRBJ2-1, the full variable domain reads KAGVTQTPRYLIKTRGQQVTLSCSPISGHRSVSWYQQTPGQGLQFLFEYFSETQRNKGNFPGRFSGRQFSNSRSEMNVSTLELGDSALYLCASSPGLAGDHEQFFGPGTRLTVL.

This clone showed up just a few times. The gene calls are TRBV4-2 and TRBJ2-3, with 11 positions matching TRBD2. The CDR3 length is 19 residues. Trimming took 4 bases from V and 0 from J; bases not matched to a gene: 12. CDR1 LGHNA and CDR2 YNFKEQ come from the germline V gene. The CDR3 protein is CASSPKPGLAVLSTDTQYF. CDR3 DNA sequence: TGTGCCAGCAGCCCTAAACCGGGACTAGCGGTATTGAGCACAGATACGCAGTATTTT.

The chain employs TRBV28 and TRBJ1-5; unclear D gene. Trimming cost V 6 bases and J 0 bases, with 12 bases left between them. CDR1 and CDR2 (germline): MDHEN, SYDVKM. CDR3 size: 15 residues. CDR3 sequence: CASSEPGSSNQPQHF. The DNA for the CDR3 is TGTGCCAGCAGCGAACCGGGATCTAGCAATCAGCCCCAGCATTTT. Combining the CDR3 with reference TRBV28 and TRBJ1-5 gives the whole variable domain DVKVTQSSRYLVKRTGEKVFLECVQDMDHENMFWYRQDPGLGLRLIYFSYDVKMKEKGDIPEGYSVSREKKERFSLILESASTNQTSMYLCASSEPGSSNQPQHFGDGTRLSIL.

This clone was picked up a small number of times. The genes are TRBV19 and TRBJ2-5; D gene ambiguous. Trimming took 6 bases from V and 2 from J, leaving 10 bases between them. CDR3 length: 13 residues. Germline CDR1 and CDR2: LNHDA and SQIVND (reference sequence). The CDR3 region has the DNA TGTGCCAGTAGGAGTAACAGTCAAGAGACCCAGTACTTC. It is translated as CASRSNSQETQYF.

This clone was picked up one time. The rearrangement uses TRBV4-3 and TRBJ2-3, with 10 bases lining up with TRBD2. The CDR3 covers 16 residues. V lost 4 bases, J lost 9 bases, and 13 bases stayed unmatched. Germline V gene lookup returns CDR1 LGHNA and CDR2 YSLEER. Here the CDR3 reads CASSRALAGVDRTQYF. As DNA, the CDR3 is TGCGCCAGCAGCCGAGCTCTAGCGGGAGTTGATCGAACGCAGTATTTT.

The chain links TRBV21-1 to TRBJ2-1; TRBD2 is taken as the D call from the table, unchecked against the DNA. TRBV21-1 represents a pseudogene. The CDR3 runs to 15 residues. The CDR3 region is CASSKGGSGSDEQFF. The CDR3 DNA reads as TGTGCCAGCAGCAAAGGGGGTAGCGGGAGCGATGAGCAGTTCTTC.

This clone has just a few counts. This sequence joins TRBV19 and TRBJ2-5, with 8 bases fitting TRBD1. This CDR3 has 15 residues. J was trimmed by 7 bases and V by 6 bases; bases with no gene match: 13. In germline, CDR1 is LNHDA, CDR2 SQIVND (reference sequence). The CDR3 coding sequence is TGTGCCAGTAGATCTTCTTCGACAGGGGAGTGGACCCAGTACTTC. Its translation: CASRSSSTGEWTQYF.

The J gene is TRBJ1-5, the V gene TRBV6-6; the D gene is possibly TRBD1 (6 bases). This CDR3 spans 14 amino acids. Looked up from germline, CDR1 is MNHNY and CDR2 is SVGAGI (reference sequence). The V end lost 0 bases, the J end lost 5 bases, and 8 bases lay between the germline ends. DNA for the CDR3: TGTGCCAGCAGTTACTCAGGGGGGGATCAGCCCCAGCATTTT. Its protein is CASSYSGGDQPQHF.

This clone has only a few counts. The chain is built from TRBV5-1 and TRBJ1-2, with a possible D match to TRBD1 (6 bases). Trimming took 4 bases from V and 3 from J, leaving 13 bases between them. The CDR3 runs to 14 residues. Germline assignment: CDR1 SGHRS and CDR2 YFSETQ. The CDR3 DNA reads TGCGCCAGCAGCCCCGTGGGGGCTGACTATGGCTACACCTTC. This translates into CASSPVGADYGYTF.

This clone has only a few counts. This sequence joins TRBV6-1 and TRBJ1-5, with D unresolved. CDR1 is MNHNS, CDR2 SASEGT, per germline. Trimming stripped 4 bases from V and 5 bases from J, with 15 bases between. This CDR3 region has 15 residues. This CDR3 is CASSGGSVLDQPQHF. The CDR3 DNA reads as TGTGCCAGCAGTGGCGGGTCAGTCCTGGATCAGCCCCAGCATTTT.

V gene TRBV4-2 combines with J gene TRBJ2-1, with TRBD1 matching over 9 bases. This CDR3 contains 16 residues. From germline, CDR1 is LGHNA and CDR2 YNFKEQ. Trimming at V came to 1 base and at J to 3 bases, leaving 4 bases not matched to a gene. CDR3 coding DNA: TGTGCCAGCAGCCAAGGGACAGGGGCCATCTACAATGAGCAGTTCTTC. It codes for CASSQGTGAIYNEQFF.

V usage is TRBV30 and J usage is TRBJ2-3; 7 bases are shared with TRBD1. Germline V gene lookup returns CDR1 GTSNPN and CDR2 SVGIG (reference sequence). The CDR3 runs to 14 residues. Unmatched junction bases numbered 8, after V lost 8 bases and J lost 0 bases. CDR3 amino acids: CARKEGASTDTQYF. In nucleotides, the CDR3 is TGTGCCCGCAAAGAGGGGGCTAGCACAGATACGCAGTATTTT.

This clone was seen a few times. The CDR3 DNA follows: TGCAGCCACGGAACAGGGGGCCGGGGAGAGACCCAGTACTTC. It translates to CSHGTGGRGETQYF. The chain recombines TRBV29-1 with TRBJ2-5; 9 nucleotides align to TRBD1. The CDR3 is 14 residues long. V was pared by 8 bases and J by 4 bases, with 11 bases of the junction left unmatched. In germline, CDR1 is SQVTM, CDR2 ANQGSEA.

J is TRBJ2-1 and V is TRBV28, with 7 bases lining up with TRBD2. The CDR3 length is 16 residues. CDR1 is MDHEN, CDR2 SYDVKM, per germline. The V gene end was trimmed by 4 bases and the J gene end by 3 bases; junction bases not matched to a gene: 9. The CDR3 DNA reads TGTGCCAGCAGTTCCCTAGCAGCGGGGAACTACAATGAGCAGTTCTTC. It is translated as CASSSLAAGNYNEQFF.

This clone was seen only a few times. At one of its ends the junction is not consistent with the germline gene, which may arise from a read error. The gene calls are TRBV4-2 and TRBJ2-2, with D possibly being TRBD2 (5 bases). This CDR3 spans 16 amino acids. The germline V gene encodes CDR1 LGHNA and CDR2 YNFKEQ. The CDR3 is CASSQDPRGFTGELFF. DNA for the CDR3: TGTGCCAGCAGTCAAGACCCCCGGGGATTCACCGGGGAGCTGTTTTTT.

The rearrangement joins TRBV28 to TRBJ2-3, with D perhaps TRBD2 (5 bases). V shed 4 bases and J shed 10 bases, with 24 bases lying between them. Looked up from germline, CDR1 is MDHEN and CDR2 is SYDVKM. The CDR3 sequence is 16 residues long. CDR3 protein: CASSSSTPGSSWAQYF. Here the CDR3 DNA reads TGTGCCAGCAGTTCATCAACCCCGGGATCCTCCTGGGCGCAGTATTTT.

The chain joins TRBV14 to TRBJ2-7; TRBD1 is a possible D gene (5 bases). CDR1 is SGHDN, CDR2 FVKESK, per germline. Trimming took 3 bases from V and 8 from J, leaving 8 bases between them. This CDR3 region has 11 residues. CDR3 loop: CASSHQGKQYF. CDR3 in DNA: TGTGCCAGCAGCCATCAGGGTAAGCAGTACTTC.